Listed here are 10 T cell receptor beta chains from one sample, sequenced in a study of OX40 agonist ivuxolimab in advanced cancers. The protocol was immunoSEQ multiplex PCR, while the TCRdb copy is restricted to in-frame clones and leaves out a portion. Of approximately 130,000 clones in the sample, approximately 94% were seen once. Sequenced material: CD4+ or CD8+ T cells sorted from blood, taken in a trial of the OX40 agonist ivuxolimab. The receptor set was obtained from an adult with an advanced solid tumor such as melanoma, head and neck, liver or kidney cancer.

This clone was seen only a few times. The V and J genes are TRBV10-3 and TRBJ2-7, with a possible D match to TRBD1 (7 bases). The germline V and J ends were trimmed by 8 bases and 6 bases, with 14 bases remaining between them. The CDR3 spans 12 residues. Per germline, CDR1 ENHRY and CDR2 SYGVKD. The CDR3 nucleotides are TGTGCCATCGGGGGGACAGTGTTCGAGCAGTACTTC. Its translation is CAIGGTVFEQYF.

V is TRBV27 and J is TRBJ1-1; 7 bases line up with TRBD1. The germline V gene has CDR1 MNHEY and CDR2 SMNVEV (reference sequence). This CDR3 comprises 13 residues. V lost 7 bases and J lost 5; bases outside the gene matches: 7. The CDR3 spells CASTTGDVTEAFF. The CDR3 DNA is TGTGCCAGCACCACAGGGGATGTGACTGAAGCTTTCTTT.

About this clone: Relative to the germline gene, one junction end is altered; a read error may explain this. At the DNA level, this CDR3 is encoded by other sequences in the same sample as well. V and J are TRBV18 and TRBJ2-7; D is possibly TRBD2 (5 bases). The CDR3 consists of 14 residues. The V gene's germline CDR1 is KGHSH and CDR2 LQKENI. CDR3 sequence (DNA): TGCGCCAGCTCACCACCCGGACTCCCGTACGAGCAGTACTTC. It yields the protein CASSPPGLPYEQYF.

The rearrangement uses TRBV19 and TRBJ1-2; no firm D call. The CDR3 runs to 14 residues. CDR1 is LNHDA and CDR2 is SQIVND in the germline V gene (reference sequence). Trimming took off 3 bases at V and 5 bases at J, with 13 bases between the two ends. CDR3 sequence reads: CASSMDRSGYGYTF. The DNA of the CDR3 is TGTGCCAGTAGTATGGACCGATCGGGGTATGGCTACACCTTC.

V is TRBV6-1 and J is TRBJ1-4; TRBD1 agrees at 8 bases. The CDR3 contains 15 residues. Per the germline V gene, CDR1 is MNHNS and CDR2 is SASEGT. Unmatched junction bases numbered 8, after V lost 6 bases and J lost 5 bases. DNA of the CDR3: TGTGCCAGCAGGAGTGGACAGGGCCTCAATGAAAAACTGTTTTTT. Translation gives CASRSGQGLNEKLFF.

The chain combines TRBV27 with TRBJ2-5; D possibly corresponds to TRBD1 (6 bases). The V gene's germline CDR1 is MNHEY and CDR2 SMNVEV (reference sequence). The CDR3 consists of 14 residues. V shed 4 bases and J shed 4 bases, with 13 bases lying between them. The DNA of the CDR3 is TGTGCCAGCAGTTCCACAGGGTTGGGAGAGACCCAGTACTTC. Encoded protein: CASSSTGLGETQYF.

The chain carries TRBV10-1 and TRBJ1-4; 10 bases match TRBD1. Germline V lookup: CDR1 WNHNN, CDR2 SYGVQD (reference sequence). Trimming at V came to 1 base and at J to 8 bases, leaving 1 base not matched to a gene. There are 14 residues in the CDR3. The CDR3 reads CASSEWDRGEKLFF. In nucleotides, the CDR3 is TGCGCCAGCAGTGAGTGGGACAGGGGCGAAAAACTGTTTTTT.

This chain connects TRBV2 to TRBJ1-1; D not resolved. From germline, CDR1 is SNHLY and CDR2 FYNNEI. The ends were cut back, 4 bases at V and 4 bases at J, with 13 bases in the middle. The CDR3 extends over 14 amino acids. For the CDR3, the DNA is TGTGCCAGCAGTGCCTTTGAGGGTCCCACTGAAGCTTTCTTT. Translated, it gives CASSAFEGPTEAFF.

This clone was detected only once. This chain links TRBV6-6 with TRBJ1-3, with unresolved D. This CDR3 has 14 amino acids. V lost 2 bases and J lost 3, with 8 bases in between. CDR1 and CDR2 from the germline V gene are MNHNY and SVGAGI (reference sequence). The CDR3: CASSYGQYGNTIYF. The CDR3 nucleotides are TGTGCCAGCAGTTACGGGCAATATGGAAACACCATATATTTT.

The chain uses TRBV28 and TRBJ2-1; TRBD2 agrees at 14 bases. Trimming removed 5 bases from V and 7 bases from J; junction bases left unmatched: 4. In germline, CDR1 is MDHEN, CDR2 SYDVKM. The CDR3 is 15 residues long. The DNA of the CDR3 is TGTGCCAGCAGTCCGACTAGCGGGAGGGTTAATGAGCAGTTCTTC. It encodes CASSPTSGRVNEQFF. Full variable domain (remainder filled in from reference TRBV28 and TRBJ2-1): DVKVTQSSRYLVKRTGEKVFLECVQDMDHENMFWYRQDPGLGLRLIYFSYDVKMKEKGDIPEGYSVSREKKERFSLILESASTNQTSMYLCASSPTSGRVNEQFFGPGTRLTVL.